The rows below give T cell receptor beta chains drawn from one sample of a study of blood T cell repertoires in COVID-19. Measured with immunoSEQ multiplex PCR; TCRdb has only the in-frame clones, and not every one. The repertoire holds about 180,000 clones, 80% seen once, with about 6.8% in the top ten. The sample comprised peripheral blood. These receptors originate from a man aged 65 to 85 with active or convalescent COVID-19. CDR3s include the opening cysteine and the closing phenylalanine or tryptophan. D genes are given only for firm matches. Clone sizes are given selectively: once, few, many, or a class where the clone is expanded.

J gene	V gene	CDR3 length	D gene	clone size	CDR3 DNA	CDR3 protein
TRBJ1-1	TRBV5-1	16	TRBD1	NA	TGCGCCAGCAGCTTGGGAGGGGGCACTTTGAACACTGAAGCTTTCTTT	CASSLGGGTLNTEAFF
TRBJ2-7	TRBV4-1	16	TRBD2	NA	TGCGCCAGCAGCCAAGATTCCTCCCGGGGGGCCTACGAGCAGTACTTC	CASSQDSSRGAYEQYF
TRBJ2-7	TRBV27	15	NA	NA	TGTGCCAGCAGTTCCTCCGGGACTTTCGCCTACGAGCAGTACTTC	CASSSSGTFAYEQYF
TRBJ1-1	TRBV18	15	TRBD1	medium-sized	TGTGCCAGCTCCCCTCAAGACAGGGGAATCCCTGAAGCTTTCTTT	CASSPQDRGIPEAFF
TRBJ1-5	TRBV6-5	15	TRBD1	NA	TGTGCCAGCAGTAATAGGGGGCGAAGCAATCAGCCCCAGCATTTT	CASSNRGRSNQPQHF
TRBJ2-6	TRBV6-2/TRBV6-3	16	NA	NA	TGTGCCAGCAGTTGGGACCCGGGGGCTGGGGCCAACGTCCTGACTTTC	CASSWDPGAGANVLTF
TRBJ2-1	TRBV20-1	13	NA	NA	TGCAGTGCTAGTCGCCCTCAACGGAATGAGCAGTTCTTC	CSASRPQRNEQFF
TRBJ1-1	TRBV4-3	16	TRBD1	NA	TGCGCCAGCAGCCAAGTGGGGACAGGGCGGAACACTGAAGCTTTCTTT	CASSQVGTGRNTEAFF
TRBJ1-2	TRBV5-1	16	NA	few	TGCGCCAGCAGCTTGAGACAAGGGGGATATAACTATGGCTACACCTTC	CASSLRQGGYNYGYTF
TRBJ1-1	TRBV30	13	NA	NA	TGTGCCTGGAGTGTACGAGGGTCCACTGAAGCTTTCTTT	CAWSVRGSTEAFF
TRBJ2-7	TRBV2	14	TRBD2	NA	TGTGCCAGCATATACGGACTAGCGGGGGCCGAGCAGTACTTC	CASIYGLAGAEQYF
TRBJ1-5	TRBV6-1	15	NA	NA	TGTGCCAGCAGTGATCAGATCGGGGGGTATCAGCCCCAGCATTTT	CASSDQIGGYQPQHF
TRBJ2-7	TRBV5-4	14	TRBD1	NA	TGTGCCAGCAGCCCCGGACAGGGGATACACGAGCAGTACTTC	CASSPGQGIHEQYF
TRBJ1-2	TRBV5-1	13	NA	NA	TGCGCCAGCAGCGAGACAAGCAACTATGGCTACACCTTC	CASSETSNYGYTF
TRBJ1-2	TRBV6-5	13	TRBD1	few	TGTGCCAGCAGTTATAACTCAGGGGGCGGCTACACCTTC	CASSYNSGGGYTF
TRBJ2-7	TRBV3-1/TRBV3-2	14	NA	NA	TGTGCCAGCAGCCAAGAAGGGGCGTACTACGAGCAGTACTTC	CASSQEGAYYEQYF
TRBJ1-2	TRBV7-9	13	TRBD1	NA	TGTGCCAGCAGCTTAGTGACAGGGGATGGCTACACCTTC	CASSLVTGDGYTF
TRBJ2-7	TRBV6-7	12	NA	NA	TGTGCCAGCAGGGACAGAGCCTACGAGCAGTACTTC	CASRDRAYEQYF
TRBJ2-3	TRBV5-1	11	NA	NA	TGCGCCAGCAGTTCCGGGGATACGCAGTATTTT	CASSSGDTQYF
TRBJ2-1	TRBV7-9	16	TRBD2	NA	TGTGCCAGCAGCACCGGTACTAGCGGAACCTACAATGAGCAGTTCTTC	CASSTGTSGTYNEQFF
TRBJ1-6	TRBV9	15	NA	few	TGTGCCAGCAGCGTAGAACAGGGACGCTCTTCACCCCTCCACTTT	CASSVEQGRSSPLHF
TRBJ2-2	TRBV7-2	15	TRBD2	few	TGTGCCAGCAGTTATCTAGCGGGGGGGCTCGGGGAGCTGTTTTTT	CASSYLAGGLGELFF
TRBJ2-1	TRBV11-3	15	NA	NA	TGTGCCAGCAGCCCAGGGGGGATAGGGGGCTTTGAGCAGTTCTTC	CASSPGGIGGFEQFF
TRBJ1-2	TRBV4-1	17	TRBD1	NA	TGCGCCAGCAGCGCTCCCCCGGGACAGGGGCCCCGCTATGGCTACACCTTC	CASSAPPGQGPRYGYTF
TRBJ2-1	TRBV19	17	NA	NA	TGTGCCAGTAGTCTCAACCCAGGGGCTTACTCCTACAATGAGCAGTTCTTC	CASSLNPGAYSYNEQFF
TRBJ1-2	TRBV6-6	13	NA	NA	TGTGCCAGCAGTCCCCCGTCTACGGATGGCTACACCTTC	CASSPPSTDGYTF
TRBJ1-6	TRBV5-1	13	TRBD1	NA	TGCGCCAGCAGCAGGGACAGCCTTACCACCCTCCACTTT	CASSRDSLTTLHF
TRBJ1-1	TRBV30	13	NA	once	TGTGCCTGGAGGGGTTCCGGGGGCACTGAAGCTTTCTTT	CAWRGSGGTEAFF
TRBJ2-1	TRBV5-1	15	NA	NA	TGCGCCAGCAGCTTTGGACAGAGGGCGAACAATGAGCAGTTCTTC	CASSFGQRANNEQFF
TRBJ1-1	TRBV7-9	13	NA	NA	TGTGCCAGCAGCTTACAGGGAAGCACTGAAGCTTTCTTT	CASSLQGSTEAFF
TRBJ1-6	TRBV2	17	NA	NA	TGTGCCAGCAGTAGTTCCGACAGTGGGACTGGAAATTCACCCCTCCACTTT	CASSSSDSGTGNSPLHF
TRBJ2-2	TRBV15	16	TRBD2	NA	TGTGCCACCAGCAAGCACTGGGAGGGGAAAGGCGGGGAGCTGTTTTTT	CATSKHWEGKGGELFF
TRBJ2-7	TRBV6-1	15	TRBD2	NA	TGTGCCAGCAGCATAACTAGCGGGAGGGCCCCCGAGCAGTACTTC	CASSITSGRAPEQYF
TRBJ1-1	TRBV18	14	NA	NA	TGTGCCAGCTCATCGACAGCCCTGAACACTGAAGCTTTCTTT	CASSSTALNTEAFF
TRBJ2-1	TRBV5-1	14	NA	NA	TGCGCCAGCAGCTTACCAGGGCCCTACAATGAGCAGTTCTTC	CASSLPGPYNEQFF
TRBJ2-7	TRBV5-5	15	TRBD1	NA	TGTGCCAGCAGGAGAGGGACAGGGGGATCCTACGAGCAGTACTTC	CASRRGTGGSYEQYF
TRBJ1-2	TRBV21-1	16	NA	NA	TGTGCCAGCAGCCCCCCCGGTACCCAAACCCACTATGGCTACACCTTC	CASSPPGTQTHYGYTF
TRBJ1-5	TRBV7-9	14	TRBD1	NA	TGTGCCAGCAGCTTTGGGGGACAGGGCCAGCCCCAGCATTTT	CASSFGGQGQPQHF
TRBJ2-1	TRBV4-1	18	TRBD2	NA	TGCGCCAGCAGCCAAGTGAACCAACTAGCGGGAGTGTCGCATGAGCAGTTCTTC	CASSQVNQLAGVSHEQFF
TRBJ1-6	TRBV2	13	NA	NA	TGTGCCAGCACCCAAGCTAAGGGGTCACCCCTCCACTTT	CASTQAKGSPLHF
TRBJ2-1	TRBV30	14	TRBD2	few	TGTGCCGGTTTGACTAGCGGGAGACCAGATGAGCAGTTCTTC	CAGLTSGRPDEQFF